Below, 21 T cell receptor beta chains from the same sample are listed, as sequenced in a study of CXCR3-negative and CXCR3-positive naive CD8 T cells. Study results and caveats: Researchers report that CXCR3-positive naive cells carry more hydrophobic TRB CDR3s than CXCR3-negative naive cells.

These receptors' targets are unknown. The study made its TRB cDNA libraries by 5' RACE, adding UMI labels. No DNA is given; TCRdb re-called the 5' RACE reads and lists each CDR3 protein once. This sample contains 120,000 to 150,000 distinct CDR3 sequences. Source material: naive CXCR3+ CD8+ T cells from blood. Subset described: CD45RO-CCR7+CD27+CD95- naive CD8+ T cells expressing CXCR3 (TNR3+). The receptors come from a human donor in good health. Some clones in this sample may be carry-over from other donors' samples.

V and J are TRBV5-5 and TRBJ2-2; TCRdb selects TRBD1, and the lack of DNA leaves this call unchecked. This CDR3 spans 14 amino acids. Germline V gene data show CDR1 as SGHKS and CDR2 as YYEKEE (reference sequence). This chain's CDR3 is CASSSYRDTGELFF.

This chain joins TRBV7-2 and TRBJ2-1; without DNA, the TCRdb call of TRBD1 cannot be checked. This CDR3 is built from 12 residues. The germline V gene encodes CDR1 SGHTA and CDR2 FQGNSA. CDR3 sequence: CASSFRDYEQFF.

The chain carries TRBV24-1 and TRBJ1-2; TCRdb calls TRBD1, which cannot be checked without DNA. Germline loops: CDR1 KGHDR, CDR2 SFDVKD. CDR3 length: 14 residues. CDR3 region: CATSDLDRNYGYTF.

The chain has TRBV5-4 and TRBJ2-3; TCRdb indicates TRBD1, and absent DNA this call remains unverified. Germline V gives CDR1 SGHNT, CDR2 YYREEE (reference sequence). The CDR3 sequence is 15 residues long. The CDR3: CASSLKWTGTDTQYF.

The chain employs TRBV6-6 and TRBJ1-1. The length of the CDR3 is 15 residues. Germline CDR1 is MNHNY and CDR2 is SVGAGI (reference sequence). The chain's CDR3 is CASKEADSLHTEAFF.

This sequence joins TRBV7-3 and TRBJ2-2; TCRdb's D call of TRBD2 is untestable without DNA. CDR1 and CDR2 (germline): SGHTA, FQGTGA. CDR3 size: 14 residues. The CDR3 loop reads CASRGGGEAGELFF.

The chain employs TRBV29-1 and TRBJ2-3; TCRdb lists TRBD1, though no DNA is available to test this call. The CDR3 spans 16 residues. In germline, CDR1 is SQVTM, CDR2 ANQGSEA. CDR3 sequence reads: CSAGKQGPFGADTQYF.

This chain joins TRBV27 and TRBJ1-2; TCRdb picks TRBD1, but there is no DNA to check that call. CDR3 length: 12 residues. CDR1 and CDR2 (germline): MNHEY, SMNVEV (reference sequence). This CDR3 is CASTTGFEGYTF.

J is TRBJ2-1 and V is TRBV15; without DNA, the TCRdb call of TRBD2 cannot be checked. Germline CDR1 LNHNV, CDR2 YYDKDF (reference sequence). This CDR3 contains 14 residues. The CDR3 spells CATSRDAGGWEQFF.

The V call is TRBV20-1, the J call TRBJ2-7. The germline CDR1 and CDR2 sequences are DFQATT and SNEGSKA (reference sequence). The CDR3 is 11 amino acids. Here the CDR3 reads CSARLDYEQYF.

The chain couples TRBV7-9 to TRBJ2-7. Looked up from germline, CDR1 is SEHNR and CDR2 is FQNEAQ (reference sequence). CDR3 size: 14 residues. The CDR3: CASSFSGRADEQYF.

The genes are TRBV21-1 and TRBJ1-2; without DNA, the TCRdb call of TRBD1 cannot be checked. TRBV21-1 is given as a pseudogene. The CDR3 runs to 16 residues. The CDR3 region is CASSKARGQGVDGYTF.

The genes are TRBV5-1 and TRBJ2-1; TCRdb designates TRBD2, a call that cannot be tested without DNA. CDR3 length: 17 amino acids. Germline assignment: CDR1 SGHRS and CDR2 YFSETQ. The CDR3 is CASSSPSGRAVDNEQFF.

The V call is TRBV6-6, the J call TRBJ2-7; the TCRdb D gene call, TRBD2, has no DNA to confirm it. Germline V gene sequence: CDR1 MNHNY, CDR2 SVGAGI (reference sequence). The CDR3 has 15 residues. CDR3 sequence reads: CASSYSGGSNYEQYF.

This chain connects TRBV7-9 to TRBJ2-5. Per the germline V gene, CDR1 is SEHNR and CDR2 is FQNEAQ (reference sequence). The CDR3 is 13 residues long. This CDR3 is CASSLVRAETQYF.

The chain has TRBV20-1 and TRBJ1-5; TCRdb gives TRBD1 as the D gene, but with no DNA this cannot be confirmed. CDR1 and CDR2 from the germline V gene are DFQATT and SNEGSKA (reference sequence). CDR3 length: 15 residues. CDR3 in amino acids: CSARERTTGNQPQHF.

This chain uses TRBV6-5 with TRBJ2-1; the TCRdb D gene call, TRBD1, has no DNA to confirm it. CDR3 length equals 15 residues. CDR1 is MNHEY and CDR2 is SVGAGI in the germline V gene. This CDR3 is CASSYGVGGYNEQFF.

The gene calls are TRBV29-1 and TRBJ1-2. The CDR3 is 12 residues long. In germline, CDR1 is SQVTM, CDR2 ANQGSEA. CDR3 sequence: CIVEVQSGGYTF.

J is TRBJ2-5 and V is TRBV29-1; the D call of TRBD1 rests on TCRdb alone, since no DNA is present to check it. The V gene's germline CDR1 is SQVTM and CDR2 ANQGSEA. The CDR3 runs 14 residues. CDR3 protein: CSSSPAGAGETQYF.

The chain is built from TRBV7-9 and TRBJ2-3; the TCRdb call, TRBD2, lacks DNA for checking. The germline CDR1 and CDR2 sequences are SEHNR and FQNEAQ (reference sequence). CDR3 length equals 14 residues. CDR3 loop: CASSLQGEADTQYF.

The chain combines TRBV29-1 with TRBJ2-7. The CDR3 spans 13 residues. CDR1 and CDR2 (germline): SQVTM, ANQGSEA. The CDR3 spells CSVDGGDSYEQYF.